This record concerns one T cell receptor beta chain sequence. The ends were cut back, 6 bases at V and 4 bases at J, with 13 bases in the middle. The CDR3 length is 13 residues. Germline V gene data show CDR1 as DFQATT and CDR2 as SNEGSKA (reference sequence). The data derive from a study of CD8 T cells in Susac syndrome. The authors negatively isolated CD8+ and CD4+ T cells and FACS-enriched TEMRA cells. It was with random hexamers that 0.5 to 1 ug RNA was reverse transcribed. MiXCR, run by TCRdb on the immunoSEQ multiplex PCR reads, gives a single entry per CDR3 protein. The sample comprises roughly 110,000 distinct CDR3 sequences, approximately 94% of which are singletons, and about 0.42% rests with the top ten.

J is TRBJ1-5 and V is TRBV20-1; D perhaps matches TRBD1 (5 bases). Sequencing input: CD8+ T cells from PBMCs. This TCR came from a human donor with Susac syndrome. The CDR3 here is CSAPRDGNQPQHF. The CDR3 DNA reads as TGCAGTGCCCCAAGGGACGGGAATCAGCCCCAGCATTTT.